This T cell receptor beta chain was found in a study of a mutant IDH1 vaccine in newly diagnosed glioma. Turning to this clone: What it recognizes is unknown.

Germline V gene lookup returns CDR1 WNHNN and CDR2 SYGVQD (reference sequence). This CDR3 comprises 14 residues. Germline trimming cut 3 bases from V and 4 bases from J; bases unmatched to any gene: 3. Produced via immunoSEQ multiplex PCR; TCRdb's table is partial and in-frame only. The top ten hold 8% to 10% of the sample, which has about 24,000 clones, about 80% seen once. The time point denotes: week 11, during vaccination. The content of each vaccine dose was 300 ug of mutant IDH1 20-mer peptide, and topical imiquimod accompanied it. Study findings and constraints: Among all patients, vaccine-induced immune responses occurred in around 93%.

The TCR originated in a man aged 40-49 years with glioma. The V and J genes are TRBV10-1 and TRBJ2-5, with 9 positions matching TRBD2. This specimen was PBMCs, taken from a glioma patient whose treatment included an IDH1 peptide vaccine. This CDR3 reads CASSETGLAETQYF. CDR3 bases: TGCGCCAGCAGTGAAACGGGACTAGCAGAGACCCAGTACTTC.